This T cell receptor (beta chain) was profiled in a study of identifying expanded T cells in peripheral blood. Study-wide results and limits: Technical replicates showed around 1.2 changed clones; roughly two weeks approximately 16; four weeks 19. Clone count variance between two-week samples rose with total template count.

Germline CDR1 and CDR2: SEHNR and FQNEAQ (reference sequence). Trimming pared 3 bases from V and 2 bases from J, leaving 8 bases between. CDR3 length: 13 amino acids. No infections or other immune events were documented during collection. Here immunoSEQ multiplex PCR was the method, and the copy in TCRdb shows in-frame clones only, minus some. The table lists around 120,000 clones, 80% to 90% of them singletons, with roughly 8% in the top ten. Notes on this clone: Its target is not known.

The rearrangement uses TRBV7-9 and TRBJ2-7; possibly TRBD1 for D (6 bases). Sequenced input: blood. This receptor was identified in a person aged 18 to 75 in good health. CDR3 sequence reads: CASSLTGPYEQYF. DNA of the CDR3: TGTGCCAGCAGCTTGACAGGTCCCTACGAGCAGTACTTC.